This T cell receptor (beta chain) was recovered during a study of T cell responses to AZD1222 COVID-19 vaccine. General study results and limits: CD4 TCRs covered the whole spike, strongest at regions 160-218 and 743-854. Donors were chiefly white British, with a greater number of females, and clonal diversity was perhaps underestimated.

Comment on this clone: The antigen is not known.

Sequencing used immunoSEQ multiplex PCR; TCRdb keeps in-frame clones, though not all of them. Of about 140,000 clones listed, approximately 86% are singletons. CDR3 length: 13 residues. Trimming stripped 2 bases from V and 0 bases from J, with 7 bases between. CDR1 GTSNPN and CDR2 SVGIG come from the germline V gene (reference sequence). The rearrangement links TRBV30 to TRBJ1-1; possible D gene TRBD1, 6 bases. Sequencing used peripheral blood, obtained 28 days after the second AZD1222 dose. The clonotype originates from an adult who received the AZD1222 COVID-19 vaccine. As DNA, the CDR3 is TGTGCCTGGAGTCGGGGGCTGAACACTGAAGCTTTCTTT. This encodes CAWSRGLNTEAFF.